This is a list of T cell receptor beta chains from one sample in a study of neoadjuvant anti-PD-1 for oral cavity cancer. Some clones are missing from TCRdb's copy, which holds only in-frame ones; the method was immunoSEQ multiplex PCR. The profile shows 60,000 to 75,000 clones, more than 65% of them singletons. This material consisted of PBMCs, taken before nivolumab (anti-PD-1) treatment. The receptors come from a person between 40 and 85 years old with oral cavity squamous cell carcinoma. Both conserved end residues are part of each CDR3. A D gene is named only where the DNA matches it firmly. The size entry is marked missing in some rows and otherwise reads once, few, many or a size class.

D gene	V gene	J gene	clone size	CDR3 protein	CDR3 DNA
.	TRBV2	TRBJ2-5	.	CASPFGGSQYF	TGTGCCTCCCCATTTGGGGGGTCCCAGTACTTC
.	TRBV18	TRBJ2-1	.	CASSPGNEQFF	TGTGCCAGCTCACCAGGAAATGAGCAGTTCTTC
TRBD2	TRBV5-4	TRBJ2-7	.	CASSRGTSGGPYEQYF	TGTGCCAGCAGCAGGGGGACTAGCGGGGGGCCCTACGAGCAGTACTTC
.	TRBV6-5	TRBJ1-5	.	CASSYDRNQPQHF	TGTGCCAGCAGTTACGACAGGAATCAGCCCCAGCATTTT
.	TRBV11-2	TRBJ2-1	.	CASELGYNEQFF	TGTGCCAGCGAGTTGGGGTACAATGAGCAGTTCTTC
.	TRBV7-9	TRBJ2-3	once	CASSERASRTDTQYF	TGTGCCAGCAGCGAGAGGGCTAGCCGCACAGATACGCAGTATTTT
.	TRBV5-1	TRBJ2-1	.	CASSLVVSSYNEQFF	TGCGCCAGCAGCTTGGTGGTGAGCTCCTACAATGAGCAGTTCTTC
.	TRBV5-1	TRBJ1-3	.	CASTNPSGNTIYF	TGCGCCAGCACCAATCCCTCTGGAAACACCATATATTTT
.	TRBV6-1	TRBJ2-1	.	CASQLMASSYNEQFF	TGTGCCAGCCAGCTCATGGCCAGCTCCTACAATGAGCAGTTCTTC
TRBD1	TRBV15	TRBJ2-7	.	CATSREGQGWEQYF	TGTGCCACCAGCAGGGAGGGACAGGGGTGGGAGCAGTACTTC
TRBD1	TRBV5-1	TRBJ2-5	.	CASSLGATGGKETQYF	TGCGCCAGCAGCTTGGGGGCTACAGGGGGAAAAGAGACCCAGTACTTC
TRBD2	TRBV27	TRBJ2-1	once	CASSLRWLADNEQFF	TGTGCCAGCAGTTTAAGGTGGCTAGCGGACAATGAGCAGTTCTTC
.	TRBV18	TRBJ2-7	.	CASSPTSGGVANEQYF	TGTGCCAGCTCACCAACGTCGGGGGGCGTAGCCAACGAGCAGTACTTC
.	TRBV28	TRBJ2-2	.	CASSLGGSSTGELFF	TGTGCCAGCAGTTTGGGGGGCTCGAGCACCGGGGAGCTGTTTTTT
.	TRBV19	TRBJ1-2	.	CASSTLDLGYTF	TGTGCCAGTAGTACCCTCGACCTAGGCTACACCTTC
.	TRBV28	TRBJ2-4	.	CASSLPGRKNIQYF	TGTGCCAGCAGTTTACCGGGACGTAAAAACATTCAGTACTTC
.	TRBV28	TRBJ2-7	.	CASSSKFYEQYF	TGTGCCAGCAGTTCCAAGTTCTACGAGCAGTACTTC
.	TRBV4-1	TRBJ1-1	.	CASSQGEIRRGRAFF	TGCGCCAGCAGCCAAGGTGAAATCAGGAGGGGGAGGGCTTTCTTT
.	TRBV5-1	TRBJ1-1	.	CASSLIYEAFF	TGCGCCAGCAGCTTGATATATGAAGCTTTCTTT
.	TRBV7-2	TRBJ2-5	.	CASSLAHGKETQYF	TGTGCCAGCAGCTTAGCGCACGGTAAAGAGACCCAGTACTTC
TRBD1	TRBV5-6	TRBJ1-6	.	CASSPTGEGFNSPLHF	TGTGCCAGCAGCCCGACAGGGGAAGGGTTTAATTCACCCCTCCACTTT
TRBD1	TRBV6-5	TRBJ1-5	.	CASSPDRGSNQPQHF	TGTGCCAGCAGTCCAGACAGGGGTAGCAATCAGCCCCAGCATTTT
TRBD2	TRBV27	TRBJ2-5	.	CASSSVSEGDPTSTSGGVEETQYF	TGTGCCAGCAGTTCGGTATCGGAAGGGGACCCTACTTCGACTAGCGGGGGGGTGGAAGAGACCCAGTACTTC
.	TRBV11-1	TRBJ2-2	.	CASSNPRSVDTGELFF	TGTGCCAGCAGTAATCCCCGTTCCGTTGATACCGGGGAGCTGTTTTTT
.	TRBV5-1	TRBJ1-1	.	CASSWAAGVNTEAFF	TGCGCCAGCAGCTGGGCCGCGGGGGTGAACACTGAAGCTTTCTTT
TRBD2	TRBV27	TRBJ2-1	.	CASSPLGAGEINEQFF	TGTGCCAGCAGTCCCCTCGGAGCGGGAGAAATCAATGAGCAGTTCTTC
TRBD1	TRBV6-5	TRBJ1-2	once	CASSPPPHRGGGYTF	TGTGCCAGCAGTCCTCCCCCCCACAGGGGCGGGGGCTACACCTTC
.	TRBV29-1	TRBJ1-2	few	CSVELTENNYGYTF	TGCAGCGTTGAACTCACAGAAAATAACTATGGCTACACCTTC
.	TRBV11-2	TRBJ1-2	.	CASSLTGFDYGYTF	TGTGCCAGCAGCCTTACAGGGTTCGACTATGGCTACACCTTC
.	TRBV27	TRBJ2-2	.	CASSFPGGELFF	TGTGCCAGCAGTTTCCCCGGCGGGGAGCTGTTTTTT
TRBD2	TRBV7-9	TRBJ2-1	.	CASSSPERLAGDEQFF	TGTGCCAGCAGCTCTCCGGAAAGACTAGCGGGGGATGAGCAGTTCTTC
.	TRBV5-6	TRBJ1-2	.	CASIKQRFLYGYTF	TGTGCCAGCATAAAACAGAGGTTTCTCTATGGCTACACCTTC
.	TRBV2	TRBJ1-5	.	CASSGDRTVSNQPQHF	TGTGCCAGCAGTGGGGATCGGACCGTTAGCAATCAGCCCCAGCATTTT
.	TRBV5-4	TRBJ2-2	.	CASSLDGLHTGELFF	TGTGCCAGCAGCTTGGATGGGCTCCACACCGGGGAGCTGTTTTTT
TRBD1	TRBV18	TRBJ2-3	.	CASSQQGAGADTQYF	TGTGCCAGCTCACAACAGGGGGCAGGGGCAGATACGCAGTATTTT